The T cell receptor beta chain under discussion was sequenced for a study of identical twins. On this clonotype: The antigen is unknown.

The donor group consisted entirely of healthy Caucasians. Study outcomes and limitations: Insertions ran lower in abundant cord blood beta clonotypes, though not in memory repertoires. The degree of excess twin sharing was weaker in beta out-of-frame sequences.

The CDR3 totals 16 residues. Germline CDR1 reads LNHDA; CDR2 reads SQIVND (reference sequence). Trimming removed 5 bases from V and 2 bases from J; junction bases left unmatched: 7. Template switching, a step in the protocol, added a universal primer site, and cDNA carried unique molecular identifiers. From the 5' RACE reads, TCRdb called clonotypes with MiXCR, one entry per CDR3 protein. This sample carries some 250,000 distinct CDR3 sequences, more than 9.5% of them seen once, and the ten largest clones take 3.5% to 4.5%. This sample was shared with a second study, whose subject was yellow fever vaccine responses in identical twins.

The chain recombines TRBV19 with TRBJ2-1; the match to TRBD1 covers 9 bases. The specimen was memory (CD45RO+) T cells sorted from blood. The sequence was collected from a woman aged 18-29 years in good health. The CDR3 DNA sequence: TGTGCCAGTAGTTCAACCGACAGGGGGACCTACAATGAGCAGTTCTTC. Translating gives CASSSTDRGTYNEQFF.